This T cell receptor beta chain was identified during a study of identical twins listed by TCRdb under 2016. Notes on the research overall: TCR alpha and beta repertoires from monozygotic twins, unrelated adults of various ages and cord blood were deep-sequenced to test whether fetal clonotypes persist. To rule out contamination, replicate twin experiments were performed at different times with different library preparation protocols.

Remarks on this clonotype: No cognate antigen has been identified for it. Base qualities are not at hand, and no much larger clone is one base apart.

Every donor in the study was a healthy Caucasian. Three pairs of female monozygotic twins, all aged roughly 18 to 30 years, made up the twin cohort. CD4+ and CD8+ T cell populations were isolated with positive isolation kits from Invitrogen. The full study reports these points: Recombination models systematically underestimated out-of-frame TCR alpha sharing in monozygotic twins but agreed with sharing between unrelated individuals. Abundant cord blood beta clonotypes had fewer insertions, young adult naive repertoires showed a similar but weaker trend, and memory repertoires showed no such trend. Excess twin sharing in beta out-of-frame sequences was weaker because fewer shared sequences lowered the signal-to-noise ratio. Out-of-frame TCR alpha sequences shared between twins showed an excess of low generation-probability sequences compared with coincidental sharing between unrelated individuals. Because the same donors could not be followed over many years, conclusions were based on cross-sectional statistical analysis. Invariant T cells such as MAIT and iNKT could partly confound zero-insertion analyses, though diverse VJ usage argued against this for most clonotypes.

According to the germline V gene, CDR1 reads SGHVS and CDR2 reads FQNEAQ. V and J are truncated by 2 bases and 7 bases respectively, leaving an intervening sequence of 14 bases. Inclusive of the bounding cysteine and phenylalanine, the CDR3 is 14 residues long. The kept DNA is CDR3 alone, 42 bases in frame from the first base. The library was made by 5' RACE. These reads were obtained on an Illumina HiSeq 2000. A universal primer binding site was introduced by template switching, and a unique molecular identifier was present in the final cDNA, enabling accurate counting of TCR cDNA molecules. Specific primers in the conserved constant-segment region were used to synthesize first-strand cDNA for TCR alpha and beta chains. Each cDNA library was double barcoded, with a SMART-Mk sample barcode plus Illumina barcodes, to control for contamination. Two successive PCR steps introduced TruSeq adapter sequences along with Illumina sample barcodes. TCR alpha and beta cDNA libraries were sequenced on the Illumina HiSeq platform with custom primers. The authors processed their data as follows. MiGEC was used to process raw reads and extract unique molecular identifiers, and MiXCR was used to find CDR3 positions. For each individual, recombination models were inferred using an EM algorithm with the repgenHMM and IGoR tools. The tcR package in R was used for shared clonotype analysis, with sharing normalized by the product of cloneset sizes. Out-of-frame nonproductive sequences were analyzed to study raw recombination free of thymic and clonal selection effects. TCRdb itself trimmed the public reads at Q25 with fastp, ran MiXCR and retained productive beta chains. Duplicate CDR3 protein sequences are folded into a single record with the most common DNA and genes. The V and J calls follow TCRdb's processing rather than the paper's. This sample gives more than 400,000 distinct CDR3 sequences in total; roughly 15% of them show up just once. 0.44% of the sample lies in the top ten.

Separately, the same data were catalogued under a study of yellow fever vaccine responses in identical twins. As described in the second report: The T cell response to vaccination in identical twins was reported by the authors to appear partly convergent and partly personalized. Focusing on identical twins, the study followed the T cell clones that responded to the vaccine, and did so with precision.

Rearrangement joined TRBV7-8 to TRBJ1-1; TRBD1 might be the D gene, on 5 matching bases. Sequencing was performed on CD4+ T cells sorted from blood. This sequence was found in a woman between 18 and 29 years old in good health. The CDR3 sequence is CASSLRGEPGEAFF. The nucleotides read TGTGCCAGCAGCTTAAGGGGCGAGCCGGGTGAAGCTTTCTTT.